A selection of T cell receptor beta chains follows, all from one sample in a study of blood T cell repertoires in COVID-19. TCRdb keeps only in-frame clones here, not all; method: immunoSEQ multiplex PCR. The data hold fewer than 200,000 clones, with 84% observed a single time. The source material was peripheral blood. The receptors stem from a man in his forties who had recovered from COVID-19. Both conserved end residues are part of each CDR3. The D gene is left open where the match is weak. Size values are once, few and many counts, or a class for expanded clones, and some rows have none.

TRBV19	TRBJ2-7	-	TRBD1	TGTGCCAGTAGTATTTCCACAGGGGGCGCGGGGGAGCAGTACTTC	CASSISTGGAGEQYF
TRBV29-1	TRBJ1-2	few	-	TGCAGCGTTGTAACGGGGGATCCCCACTATCGAGGCTACACCTTC	CSVVTGDPHYRGYTF
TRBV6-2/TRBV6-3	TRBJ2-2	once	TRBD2	TGTGCCAGCAGCTCCGGGACTAGCGGCACCGGGGAGCTGTTTTTT	CASSSGTSGTGELFF
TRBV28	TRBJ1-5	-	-	TGTGCCAGCAGCTTCGACGGACACCTAAAGGGAATTAGCAATCAGCCCCAGCATTTT	CASSFDGHLKGISNQPQHF
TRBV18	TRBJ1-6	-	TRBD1	TGTGCCAGCTCATCGGACAGGGGGAATTCACCCCTCCACTTT	CASSSDRGNSPLHF
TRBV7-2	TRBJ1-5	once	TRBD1	TGTGCCAGCAGCTTGGACGGGACAGGGGGTTGGCAGCCCCAGCATTTT	CASSLDGTGGWQPQHF
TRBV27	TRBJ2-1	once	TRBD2	TGTGCCAGCAGTTTGGGTAGCGGGAGTCGGAATGAGCAGTTCTTC	CASSLGSGSRNEQFF
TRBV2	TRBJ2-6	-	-	TGTGCCAGCAGTTCAGACAGCTCTGGGGCCAACGTCCTGACTTTC	CASSSDSSGANVLTF
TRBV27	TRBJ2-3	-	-	TGTGCCAGCAGAGGTCAGCGGGTGGGGCTCTCAGATACGCAGTATTTT	CASRGQRVGLSDTQYF
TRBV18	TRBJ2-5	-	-	TGTGCCAGCTCACCACCTCAGAACAGAGAGACCCAGTACTTC	CASSPPQNRETQYF
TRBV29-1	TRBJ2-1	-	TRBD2	TGCAGCGTTGGCGGTCCGGGAGGGCCGTACAATGAGCAGTTCTTC	CSVGGPGGPYNEQFF
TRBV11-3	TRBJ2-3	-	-	TGTGCCAGCAGCCCCACAGGGGATACGCAGTATTTT	CASSPTGDTQYF
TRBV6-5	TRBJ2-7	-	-	TGTGCCAGCACCTCGACTACTTCCTACGAGCAGTACTTC	CASTSTTSYEQYF
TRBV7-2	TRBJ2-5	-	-	TGTGCCAGCAGCCGTGCCGGAGGGGAGGAGACCCAGTACTTC	CASSRAGGEETQYF
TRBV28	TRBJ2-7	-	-	TGTGCCAGCAGTTCGGGGAGATGGGGCTACGAGCAGTACTTC	CASSSGRWGYEQYF
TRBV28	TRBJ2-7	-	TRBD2	TGTGCCAGCAGTTTCGGGGGGTTAGCCTACGAGCAGTACTTC	CASSFGGLAYEQYF
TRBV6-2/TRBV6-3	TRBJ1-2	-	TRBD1	TGTGCCAGCAGTTGGATTCCGGGACAGGGGGCCTATGGCTACACCTTC	CASSWIPGQGAYGYTF
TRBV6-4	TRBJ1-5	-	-	TGTGCCAGCAGTGACTCGTTACGGGTCCGTAGCAATCAGCCCCAGCATTTT	CASSDSLRVRSNQPQHF
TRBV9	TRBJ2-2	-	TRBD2	TGTGCCAGCAGCGTAGCGATAGCGGGGGGGCCGGGGAACACCGGGGAGCTGTTTTTT	CASSVAIAGGPGNTGELFF
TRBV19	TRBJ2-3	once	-	TGTGCCAGTAGTATCACAGGGCCCGGGACAGATACGCAGTATTTT	CASSITGPGTDTQYF
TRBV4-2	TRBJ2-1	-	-	TGTGCCAGCAGCCTCGAGAGCTCCTACAATGAGCAGTTCTTC	CASSLESSYNEQFF
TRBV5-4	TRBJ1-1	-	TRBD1	TGTGCCAGCAGCCTTACAGGGGGCATTGAAGCTTTCTTT	CASSLTGGIEAFF
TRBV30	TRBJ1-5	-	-	TGTGCCTGGGGGGACGGGAGGAATCAGCCCCAGCATTTT	CAWGDGRNQPQHF
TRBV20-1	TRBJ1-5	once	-	TGCAGTGCTAGGGGAGTTCAGCCCCAGCATTTT	CSARGVQPQHF
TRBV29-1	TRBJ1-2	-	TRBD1	TGCAGCGTCTCCCGAGGGGGCGGCTACACCTTC	CSVSRGGGYTF
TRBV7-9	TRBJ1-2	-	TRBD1	TGTGCCAGCAGCTTTACAGGGGTTGGCTACACCTTC	CASSFTGVGYTF
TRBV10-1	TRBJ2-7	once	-	TGCGCCAGCAGAAAGTGGGAGATCTACGAGCAGTACTTC	CASRKWEIYEQYF
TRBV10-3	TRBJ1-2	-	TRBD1	TGTGCCATCGCAGGGACAGACTATGGCTACACCTTC	CAIAGTDYGYTF
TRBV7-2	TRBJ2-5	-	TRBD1	TGTGCCAGCAGCCCCGAGTCGGACAGGAGCGAGACCCAGTACTTC	CASSPESDRSETQYF
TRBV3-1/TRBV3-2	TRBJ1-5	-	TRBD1	TGTGCCAGCAGCCAAGGGACAGGGGGCGGGCAGCCCCAGCATTTT	CASSQGTGGGQPQHF
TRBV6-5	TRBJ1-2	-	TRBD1	TGTGCCAGCAGTTACTCGGCAGGGGGCCTTGGCTACACCTTC	CASSYSAGGLGYTF
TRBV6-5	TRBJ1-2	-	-	TGTGCCAGCAGTTACGACAGTAACTATGGCTACACCTTC	CASSYDSNYGYTF
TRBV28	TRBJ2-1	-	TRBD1	TGTGCCAGCAGTCGCCGGGGACAGGGGAACTACAATGAGCAGTTCTTC	CASSRRGQGNYNEQFF
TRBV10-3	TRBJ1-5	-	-	TGTGCCATCAGTGAACAGGGTTCGGGCAATCAGCCCCAGCATTTT	CAISEQGSGNQPQHF
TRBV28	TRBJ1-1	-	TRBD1	TGTGCCAGCAAACAGGGGGGGGGCACTGAAGCTTTCTTT	CASKQGGGTEAFF
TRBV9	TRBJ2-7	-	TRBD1	TGTGCCAGCAGCGGAGGACAGGGGTGGCTTGGGCAGTACTTC	CASSGGQGWLGQYF
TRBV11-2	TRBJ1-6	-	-	TGTGCCAGCAGCCCCGGGGTCTTGAATTCACCCCTCCACTTT	CASSPGVLNSPLHF
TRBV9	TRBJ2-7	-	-	TGTGCCAGCAGCGTAGAACCGGCAGGGGCGATCTACGAGCAGTACTTC	CASSVEPAGAIYEQYF
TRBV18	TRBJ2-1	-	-	TGTGCCAGCTCACCATTCGGTAGTGCGGGGCTTTACAATGAGCAGTTCTTC	CASSPFGSAGLYNEQFF
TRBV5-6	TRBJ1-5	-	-	TGTGCCAGCAGCTCTCTACGGGGCAATCAGCCCCAGCATTTT	CASSSLRGNQPQHF
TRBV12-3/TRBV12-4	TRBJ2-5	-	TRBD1	TGTGCCAGCAAGAGGACAGGGGCGGAGACCCAGTACTTC	CASKRTGAETQYF
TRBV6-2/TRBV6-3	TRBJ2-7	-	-	TGTGCCAGCAGTTTAGTGACAGATAACTCCTACGAGCAGTACTTC	CASSLVTDNSYEQYF
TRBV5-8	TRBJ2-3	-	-	TGTGCCAGCAGCTTGGCACAGGGCTCCGATACGCAGTATTTT	CASSLAQGSDTQYF
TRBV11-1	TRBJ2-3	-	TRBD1	TGTGCCAGCAGCTCCCGGACAGGGCGGAGGGATACGCAGTATTTT	CASSSRTGRRDTQYF
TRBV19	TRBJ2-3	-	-	TGTGCCAGTAGTCCTACTTCAAGCACAGATACGCAGTATTTT	CASSPTSSTDTQYF
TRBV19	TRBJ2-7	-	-	TGTGCCAGTAGTATAATAGGGAGCGGATCCTACGAGCAGTACTTC	CASSIIGSGSYEQYF
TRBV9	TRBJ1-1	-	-	TGTGCCAGCAGCGTAGTGGCGGGAGAGGGCACTGAAGCTTTCTTT	CASSVVAGEGTEAFF
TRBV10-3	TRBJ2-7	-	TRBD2	TGTGCCTCCAGCGGGAGAGGCTACGAGCAGTACTTC	CASSGRGYEQYF
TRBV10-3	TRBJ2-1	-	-	TGTGCCACCCGACTGCCCGGGATCGTCTACAATGAGCAGTTCTTC	CATRLPGIVYNEQFF
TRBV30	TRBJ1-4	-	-	TGTGCCTGGAGCGACCACCCCTCCGGGGTGGCGGCTGAAAAACTGTTTTTT	CAWSDHPSGVAAEKLFF